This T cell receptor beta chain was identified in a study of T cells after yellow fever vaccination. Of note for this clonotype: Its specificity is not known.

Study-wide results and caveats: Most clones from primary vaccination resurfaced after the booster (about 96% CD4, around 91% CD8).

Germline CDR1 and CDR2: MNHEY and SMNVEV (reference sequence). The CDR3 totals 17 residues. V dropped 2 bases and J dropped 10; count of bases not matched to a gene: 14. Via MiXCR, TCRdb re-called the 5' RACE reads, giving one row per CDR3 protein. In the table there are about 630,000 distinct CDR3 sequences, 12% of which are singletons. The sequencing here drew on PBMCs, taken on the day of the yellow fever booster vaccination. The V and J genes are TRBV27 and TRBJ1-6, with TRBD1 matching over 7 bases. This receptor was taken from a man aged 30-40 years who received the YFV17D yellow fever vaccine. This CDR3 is CASSLSIENRGGSPLHF. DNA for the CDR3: TGTGCCAGCAGTTTAAGCATCGAGAACAGGGGAGGCTCACCCCTCCACTTT.